This T cell receptor beta chain was recorded in a study of identical twins. V lost 6 bases and J lost 0, with 12 bases in between. This CDR3 region has 15 residues. CDR1 is LNHDA and CDR2 is SQIVND in the germline V gene (reference sequence). TCRdb used MiXCR to reprocess the 5' RACE reads, holding one entry per CDR3 protein. Here the sample spans fewer than 900,000 distinct CDR3 sequences, over 20% being singletons. This clonotype appeared a few times. A further study also used this sample, focusing on T cells expressing NK-cell markers. That report notes: The dominant NKG2C+ clonotypes represented about 1.0-7.0% of CD8+ T cells in six donors.

The sample taken for sequencing was PBMCs. This chain connects TRBV19 to TRBJ1-3, with D perhaps matching TRBD1 (6 bases). This TCR derives from a woman between 18 and 29 years old in good health. The CDR3 DNA follows: TGTGCCAGTAGCCCCTGGGACACCTCTGGAAACACCATATATTTT. As protein: CASSPWDTSGNTIYF.